The rows below give T cell receptor beta chains drawn from one sample of a study of blood T cell repertoires in COVID-19. The method was immunoSEQ multiplex PCR; TCRdb's version includes in-frame clones alone and lacks a portion of them. Of approximately 100,000 clones listed, roughly 90% are singletons. The specimen was peripheral blood. Source of these receptors: a human donor with acute or convalescent COVID-19. The donor label of this sample is uncertain. CDR3s include the opening cysteine and the closing phenylalanine or tryptophan. A D gene is named only where the DNA matches it firmly. The size field is filled for only some rows; it gives once, few, many or a size class.

clone_size d_call j_call v_call cdr3_nt cdr3_aa
. TRBD1 TRBJ1-2 TRBV5-1 TGCGCCAGCAGCTTGTCCCTGGGACAGAACTATGGCTACACCTTC CASSLSLGQNYGYTF
. . TRBJ1-2 TRBV28 TGTGCCAGCACCCTACTCGGACAGAGGGGTAACTATGGCTACACCTTC CASTLLGQRGNYGYTF
. . TRBJ1-2 TRBV19 TGTGCCAGTAGTATTTCGGGTAGAGGAGATGGCTACACCTTC CASSISGRGDGYTF
few . TRBJ2-2 TRBV5-1 TGCGCCAGCAGCTTGGAAGCGCAGGGGTCCACCGGGGAGCTGTTTTTT CASSLEAQGSTGELFF
. . TRBJ2-2 TRBV12-3/TRBV12-4 TGTGCCAGCCGGGAGAGGGCCGGGGAGCTGTTTTTT CASRERAGELFF
. . TRBJ1-2 TRBV4-1 TGCGCCAGCAGCCAAGATAGGGGGTTTTGGAGCACCTTC CASSQDRGFWSTF
. . TRBJ1-1 TRBV5-6 TGTGCCAGCACGCTGGAGGGCTTGGGAGCTTTCTTT CASTLEGLGAFF
. . TRBJ2-3 TRBV30 TGTGCCTGGAGACGTACCGGGACTCAGGCAGATACGCAGTATTTT CAWRRTGTQADTQYF
. TRBD1 TRBJ1-4 TRBV7-6 TGTGCCAGCAGCTTATCGGACAGGGTGGGGGAAAAACTGTTTTTT CASSLSDRVGEKLFF
once . TRBJ1-4 TRBV18 TGTGCCAGCTCACCCCCTGGCGCAGGGCTTAATGAAAAACTGTTTTTT CASSPPGAGLNEKLFF
. TRBD1 TRBJ2-6 TRBV14 TGTGCCAGCAGCCAAGAATCGACAGGGTCGACTGGGGCCAACGTCCTGACTTTC CASSQESTGSTGANVLTF
. TRBD2 TRBJ2-7 TRBV4-1 TGCGCCAGCAGCCAGGTAACTAGCGGGGGTTTACTCTACGAGCAGTACTTC CASSQVTSGGLLYEQYF
. TRBD2 TRBJ2-3 TRBV15 TGTGCCACCCCCCGGCCTAGCGGACCAGGAGATACGCAGTATTTT CATPRPSGPGDTQYF
. . TRBJ1-3 TRBV7-6 TGTGCCAGCAGCTTAGTTGGACACCGGTTCTCTGGAAACACCATATATTTT CASSLVGHRFSGNTIYF
. TRBD1 TRBJ2-7 TRBV2 TGTGCCAGCAAGGATTTCCGGGACAGGGGGGGAGAGCAGTACTTC CASKDFRDRGGEQYF
. . TRBJ1-1 TRBV7-2 TGTGCCAGCAGCTCACCGGGACTCCAGAACACTGAAGCTTTCTTT CASSSPGLQNTEAFF
. TRBD2 TRBJ2-5 TRBV5-4 TGTGCCAGCAGCTTAAACGGGGGGGCCTCCCAAGAGACCCAGTACTTC CASSLNGGASQETQYF
once . TRBJ1-2 TRBV19 TGTGCCAGTAGTAGCTTCAGGGGCTCCTATGGCTACACCTTC CASSSFRGSYGYTF
. . TRBJ2-2 TRBV5-5 TGTGCCAGCAGCCCCCCGTGGGGGGCCGGGGAGCTGTTTTTT CASSPPWGAGELFF
once . TRBJ1-1 TRBV18 TGTGCCAGCTCACCCCTCGCGAGTAACACTGAAGCTTTCTTT CASSPLASNTEAFF